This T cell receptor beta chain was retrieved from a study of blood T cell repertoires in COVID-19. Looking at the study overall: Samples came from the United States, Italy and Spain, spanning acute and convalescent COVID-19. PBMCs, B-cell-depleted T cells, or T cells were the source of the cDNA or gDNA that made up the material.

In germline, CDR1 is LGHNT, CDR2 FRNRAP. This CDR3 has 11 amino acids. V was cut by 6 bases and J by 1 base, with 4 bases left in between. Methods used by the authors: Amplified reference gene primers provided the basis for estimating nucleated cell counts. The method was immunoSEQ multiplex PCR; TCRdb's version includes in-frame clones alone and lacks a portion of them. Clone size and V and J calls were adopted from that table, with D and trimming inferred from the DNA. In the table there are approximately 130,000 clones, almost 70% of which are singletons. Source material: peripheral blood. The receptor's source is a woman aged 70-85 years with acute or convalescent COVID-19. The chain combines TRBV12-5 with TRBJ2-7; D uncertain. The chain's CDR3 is CASGGSYEQYF. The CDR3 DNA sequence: TGTGCTAGTGGCGGGTCCTACGAGCAGTACTTC.